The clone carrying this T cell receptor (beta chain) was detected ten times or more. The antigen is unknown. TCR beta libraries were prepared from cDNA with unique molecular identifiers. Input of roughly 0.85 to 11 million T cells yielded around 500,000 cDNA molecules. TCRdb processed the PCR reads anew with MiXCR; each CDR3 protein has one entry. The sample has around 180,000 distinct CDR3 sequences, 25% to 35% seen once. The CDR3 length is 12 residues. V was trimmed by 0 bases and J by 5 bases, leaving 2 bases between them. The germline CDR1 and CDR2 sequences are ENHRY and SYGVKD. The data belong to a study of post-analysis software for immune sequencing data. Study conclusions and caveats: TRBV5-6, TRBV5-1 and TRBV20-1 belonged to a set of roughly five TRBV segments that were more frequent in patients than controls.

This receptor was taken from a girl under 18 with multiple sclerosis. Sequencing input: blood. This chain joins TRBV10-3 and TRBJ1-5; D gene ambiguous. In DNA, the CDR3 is TGTGCCATCAGTGAGTCCGATCAGCCCCAGCATTTT. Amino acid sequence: CAISESDQPQHF.